This T cell receptor (beta chain) was captured in a study of shared clonotypes between healthy human individuals. Study background: With ages of 18 to 49, the donors were two women and three men.

It was about 190 ng DNA, 31,000 or so T cell genomes, that sorted-subset replicate PCRs used. Under the authors' procedure: ImmunoSEQ sequences covered only the junction and lacked quality scores; filtering therefore differed. The data were produced by immunoSEQ multiplex PCR, yet TCRdb's version contains in-frame clones alone and is incomplete. V and J calls and clone size come straight from that table; D and trimming were deduced from the DNA. The sample lists a few million clones, approximately 92% occurring once. With respect to this clone: What it recognizes is unknown.

Overall study results and limits: Clonotype sharing among donors was thought likely to change with sequencing depth.

Germline CDR1 is MNHEY and CDR2 is SMNVEV (reference sequence). The CDR3 totals 13 residues. V gave up 0 bases and J gave up 3 bases, with 6 bases separating them. In the naive CD8 group, cells lacked CD45RO and were positively selected for CCR7, so terminally differentiated effector memory CD45RA+ cells were left out. The genes are TRBV27 and TRBJ2-7; D unclear. The receptor's source is a man between 18 and 35 years old in good health. Some clones in this sample may be carry-over from other donors' samples. The specimen was naive CD8+ T cells from PBMCs. The CDR3 here is CASSLSWNYEQYF. CDR3 coding DNA: TGTGCCAGCAGTTTATCTTGGAACTACGAGCAGTACTTC.